This TCR beta chain comes out of a study of T cells in localized non-small cell lung cancer. Study outcomes and limitations: Uninvolved adjacent lung had higher T cell clonality than tumor and all other tissues. Higher T cell density in the blood was associated with longer overall survival, whereas higher adjacent-lung clonality associated with shorter survival. Adjacent lung tissue had a median roughly 52 of the top 100 clones found in the tumor. Only one tumor region went through sequencing, so heterogeneity may still be there.

The CDR3 spans 13 residues. Trimming removed 0 bases from V and 3 bases from J, with 5 bases in between. Germline lookup yields CDR1 SGHAT and CDR2 FQDESV (reference sequence). The repertoire was sequenced with immunoSEQ multiplex PCR; TCRdb's copy has only in-frame clones and lacks some. This repertoire shows around 53,000 clones, about 78% found once; its top ten account for roughly 4.9%. This clone was seen a handful of times. Its antigen is not known. This TCR was sampled from a woman between 35 and 70 years old with stage II lung adenocarcinoma. Sequences were derived from PBMCs, sampled before any cancer treatment. The gene calls are TRBV11-1 and TRBJ1-1; the D is unclear. The CDR3 is CASSLAEDTEAFF. The CDR3 DNA reads TGTGCCAGCAGCTTAGCCGAGGACACTGAAGCTTTCTTT.